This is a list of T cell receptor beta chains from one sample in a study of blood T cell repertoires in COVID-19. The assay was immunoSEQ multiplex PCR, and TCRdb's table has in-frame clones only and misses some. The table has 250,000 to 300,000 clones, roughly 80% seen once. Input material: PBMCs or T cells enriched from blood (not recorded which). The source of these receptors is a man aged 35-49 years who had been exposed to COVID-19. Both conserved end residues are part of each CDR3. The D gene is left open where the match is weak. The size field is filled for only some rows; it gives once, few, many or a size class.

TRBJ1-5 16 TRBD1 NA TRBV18 TGTGCCAGCTCACCGCCAGACAGGGCATCGAATCAGCCCCAGCATTTT CASSPPDRASNQPQHF
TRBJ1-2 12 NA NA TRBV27 TGTGCCAGCAGTTCCCAGGGCTCTGGCTACACCTTC CASSSQGSGYTF
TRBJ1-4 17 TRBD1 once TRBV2 TGTGCCAGCAGTGATTTGACAGGGGGCGCGGATGGTGAAAAACTGTTTTTT CASSDLTGGADGEKLFF
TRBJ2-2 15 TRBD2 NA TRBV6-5 TGTGCCAGCAGGGGGACTAACCTGAACACCGGGGAGCTGTTTTTT CASRGTNLNTGELFF
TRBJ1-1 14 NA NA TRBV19 TGTGCCAGTAGTGCCCGCTCTATTAGCACTGAAGCTTTCTTT CASSARSISTEAFF
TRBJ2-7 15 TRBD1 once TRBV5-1 TGCGCCAGCAGCTTGGCATCGGACAGGGAGTCCGAGCAGTACTTC CASSLASDRESEQYF
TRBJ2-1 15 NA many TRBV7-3 TGTGCCGGCTACGTGCACCTAGCCTCCCTTAATGAGCAGTTCTTC CAGYVHLASLNEQFF
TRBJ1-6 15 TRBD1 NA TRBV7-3 TGTGCCAGCAGCTTGACCGGGACAGTTGATTCACCCCTCCACTTT CASSLTGTVDSPLHF
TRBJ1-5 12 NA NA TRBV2 TGTGCCAGCAGGATGGAGGGCCAGCCCCAGCATTTT CASRMEGQPQHF
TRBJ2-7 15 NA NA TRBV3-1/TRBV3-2 TGTGCCAGCAGCCCAAGTTGGAGGGGCGCCTACGAGCAGTACTTC CASSPSWRGAYEQYF
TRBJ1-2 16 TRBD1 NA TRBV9 TGTGCCAGCAGCGTAGGGAAGGGGGCGGTGAACTATGGCTACACCTTC CASSVGKGAVNYGYTF
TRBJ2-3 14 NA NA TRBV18 TGTGCCAGCTCACCACTAGCGACTGTTACGGGCTCTCAGTTT CASSPLATVTGSQF
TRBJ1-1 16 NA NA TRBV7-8 TGTGCCAGCAGCTTACGAATGACGGGAATGAACACTGAAGCTTTCTTT CASSLRMTGMNTEAFF
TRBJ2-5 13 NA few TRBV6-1 TGTGCCAGCAGTGAAGTAAGGAGAGAGACCCAGTACTTC CASSEVRRETQYF
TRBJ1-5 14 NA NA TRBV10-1 TGCGCCAGCAGTGATGACTTCACGAGGGAGCCCCAGCATTTT CASSDDFTREPQHF
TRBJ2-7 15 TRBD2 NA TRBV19 TGTGCCAGTAGTATAGAAGGCGGGAGGCTCGCCGAGCAGTACTTC CASSIEGGRLAEQYF
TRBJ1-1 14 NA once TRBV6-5 TGTGCCAGCGTCCGGGCCGGGGGGAACACTGAAGCTTTCTTT CASVRAGGNTEAFF
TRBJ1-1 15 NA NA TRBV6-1 TGTGCCAGCAGTGAAGAGCCCAGCGTGAACACTGAAGCTTTCTTT CASSEEPSVNTEAFF
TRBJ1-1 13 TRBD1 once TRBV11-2 TGTGCCAGCAGTAGGGACAGGAGGACTGAAGCTTTCTTT CASSRDRRTEAFF
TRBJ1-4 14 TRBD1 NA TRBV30 TGTGCCTGGAGTTATGGACAGGGAAATGAAAAACTGTTTTTT CAWSYGQGNEKLFF
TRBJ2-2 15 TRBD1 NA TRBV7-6 TGTGCCAGCAGCTCAATTGGACAGGGGCTTGGGGAGCTGTTTTTT CASSSIGQGLGELFF
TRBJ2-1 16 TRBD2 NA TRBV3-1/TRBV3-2 TGTGCCAGCAGCCAAGAATGGCTAGCGGGCGACAATGAGCAGTTCTTC CASSQEWLAGDNEQFF
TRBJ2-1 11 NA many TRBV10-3 TGTGCCATCAGTGGAACGGATGAGCAGTTCTTC CAISGTDEQFF
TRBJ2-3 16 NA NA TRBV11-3 TGTGCCAGCAGCCCCGCCTCACTAGCTCCTGCGAATACGCAGTATTTT CASSPASLAPANTQYF
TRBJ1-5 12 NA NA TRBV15 TGTGCCACCAGCAGAGATAGACAGCCCCAGCATTTT CATSRDRQPQHF
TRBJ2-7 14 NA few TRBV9 TGTGCCAGCAGCGTCGGGGGGAGGACAGAAGAGCAGTACTTC CASSVGGRTEEQYF
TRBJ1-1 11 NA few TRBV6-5 TGTGCCAGCCACAGGGTAGGGCAAGCTTTCTTT CASHRVGQAFF
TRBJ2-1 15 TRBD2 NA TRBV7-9 TGTGCCAGCAGCAACCAAGGGACTAGAGTCGATGAGCAGTTCTTC CASSNQGTRVDEQFF
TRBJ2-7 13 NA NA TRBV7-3 TGTGCCAGCAGCTTAACAACAGGCTACGAGCAGTACTTC CASSLTTGYEQYF
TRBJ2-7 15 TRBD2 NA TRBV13 TGTGCCAGCAATGGACTAGCGGGGGGCTCCTACGAGCAGTACTTC CASNGLAGGSYEQYF
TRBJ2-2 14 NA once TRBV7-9 TGTGCCAGCAGTCAAGACTCGAACACCGGGGAGCTGTTTTTT CASSQDSNTGELFF
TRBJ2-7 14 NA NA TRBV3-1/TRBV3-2 TGTGCCAGCAGCGCTGGTCCGCAACTCTACGAGCAGTACTTC CASSAGPQLYEQYF
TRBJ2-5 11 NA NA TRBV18 TGTGCCAGCTCACGCGAGGAGACCCAGTACTTC CASSREETQYF
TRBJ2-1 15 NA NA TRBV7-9 TGTGCCAGCACCCAACGAGGGGGAGTCTACAATGAGCAGTTCTTC CASTQRGGVYNEQFF
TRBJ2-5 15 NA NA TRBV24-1 TGTGCCACCAGTGATCCAAGGGGGTCAGTCGAGACCCAGTACTTC CATSDPRGSVETQYF
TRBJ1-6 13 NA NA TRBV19 TGTGCCAGTAGTATAAATAGGGGTTCACCCCTCCACTTT CASSINRGSPLHF
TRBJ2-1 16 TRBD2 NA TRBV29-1 TGCAGCGTTGAAGACGGCGCTAGCGGGAACTACAATGAGCAGTTCTTC CSVEDGASGNYNEQFF